The 26 T cell receptor beta chains reported below all come from one sample, sequenced in a study of CD8 T cells in ankylosing spondylitis. TCRdb re-derived calls from the 5' RACE reads in MiXCR, one entry per CDR3 protein. The sample has 350,000 or so distinct CDR3 sequences, roughly 14% seen once; the top ten hold approximately 1%. What was sequenced was blood, either unsorted or a sorted T cell fraction (not recorded which). Receptors originate from a male donor with ankylosing spondylitis or in good health (not recorded which).

Only a few counts were recorded for this clonotype. The chain has TRBV10-3 and TRBJ1-1; no definite D call. Germline-derived CDR1 and CDR2 are ENHRY and SYGVKD. This CDR3 spans 13 amino acids. V was shortened by 7 bases and J by 3 bases, with 12 bases between the two germline ends. CDR3 sequence reads: CAIKPTLDTEAFF. CDR3 in DNA: TGTGCCATCAAGCCCACGCTGGACACTGAAGCTTTCTTT.

The chain's CDR3 is CASSPTGGSSPLHF. DNA of the CDR3: TGTGCCAGCAGCCCCACAGGGGGCAGTTCACCCCTCCACTTT. This sequence joins TRBV5-6 and TRBJ1-6, with 9 bases matching TRBD1. The CDR3 has 14 amino acids. Trimming removed 4 bases from V and 9 bases from J; junction bases left unmatched: 5. CDR1 is SGHDT and CDR2 is YYEEEE in the germline V gene.

This clonotype was counted only a few times. The rearrangement uses TRBV12-3 or TRBV12-4 and TRBJ1-1; possibly TRBD1 for D (6 bases). There are 14 residues in the CDR3. Trimming removed 6 bases at V and 3 bases at J, with 14 bases between. The CDR3 protein is CASRMPGAYTEAFF. The CDR3 DNA reads as TGTGCCAGCAGGATGCCGGGGGCGTACACTGAAGCTTTCTTT.

This clonotype has only a few counts. This chain connects TRBV4-2 to TRBJ2-3, with D tentatively TRBD2 (7 bases). Germline V gene sequence: CDR1 LGHNA, CDR2 YNFKEQ. Trimming took 0 bases from V and 3 from J, leaving 16 bases between them. This CDR3 region has 17 residues. Here the CDR3 reads CASSQDWGRGRTDTQYF. CDR3 nucleotides: TGTGCCAGCAGCCAAGATTGGGGGCGGGGGCGAACAGATACGCAGTATTTT.

J is TRBJ2-7 and V is TRBV5-1, with D hard to call. This CDR3 is 13 amino acids long. Trimming took 6 bases from V and 3 from J, leaving 13 bases between them. Germline loops: CDR1 SGHRS, CDR2 YFSETQ. This CDR3 reads CASTTDSVYEQYF. The CDR3 region has the DNA TGCGCCAGCACCACCGACTCGGTCTACGAGCAGTACTTC.

V is TRBV5-1 and J is TRBJ1-1, with TRBD1 as a possible D gene (6 bases). Trimming took off 2 bases at V and 1 base at J, with 12 bases between the two ends. Germline assignment: CDR1 SGHRS and CDR2 YFSETQ. The CDR3 sequence is 15 residues long. CDR3 protein: CASSFMWGANTEAFF. The CDR3 bases are TGCGCCAGCAGCTTCATGTGGGGGGCGAACACTGAAGCTTTCTTT.

V gene TRBV3-1 combines with J gene TRBJ2-3; D gene unclear. The V and J ends lost 4 bases and 2 bases respectively, with 10 bases between them. Germline CDR1 reads LGHDT; CDR2 reads YNNKEL (reference sequence). This CDR3 contains 14 residues. CDR3 DNA sequence: TGTGCCAGCAGCCGTCAGGCGAACACAGATACGCAGTATTTT. It yields the protein CASSRQANTDTQYF.

The V call is TRBV20-1, the J call TRBJ2-2, with 9 bases that match TRBD1. V shed 4 bases and J 5 bases; nucleotides not matched to a gene: 8. Looked up from germline, CDR1 is DFQATT and CDR2 is SNEGSKA (reference sequence). The CDR3 is made up of 15 amino acids. The CDR3 DNA reads as TGCAGTGCTAAACCGGGACAGGGTGGAACCGGGGAGCTGTTTTTT. Its protein is CSAKPGQGGTGELFF.

The chain couples TRBV6-5 to TRBJ2-7; 7 bases fit TRBD2. The CDR3 consists of 18 residues. The J segment lost 5 bases and the V segment lost 2 bases, leaving 18 bases of the junction unmatched. Per germline, CDR1 MNHEY and CDR2 SVGAGI. The DNA for the CDR3 is TGTGCCAGCAGTTACAGGCCCCCCCTGGGCGGGAGCATCCACGAGCAGTACTTC. As protein: CASSYRPPLGGSIHEQYF.

This clonotype was detected many times. V is TRBV2 and J is TRBJ1-5, with TRBD1 as a possible D gene (5 bases). V lost 7 bases and J lost 6, with 13 bases in between. Germline CDR1 and CDR2: SNHLY and FYNNEI. This CDR3 contains 13 residues. The CDR3 loop reads CASTRAGGQPQHF. Written as DNA, the CDR3 is TGTGCCAGCACCCGGGCCGGGGGTCAGCCCCAGCATTTT.

The sample holds a few counts of this clonotype. The genes are TRBV7-8 and TRBJ2-1; 8 bases map to TRBD1. V dropped 5 bases and J dropped 5; count of bases not matched to a gene: 17. The germline V gene has CDR1 SGHVS and CDR2 FQNEAQ. CDR3 length equals 18 residues. The CDR3 bases are TGTGCCAGCAGCCCACTGGGGAGACAGGGGCTCTGGAACAATGAGCAGTTCTTC. Amino acids: CASSPLGRQGLWNNEQFF.

This clonotype was counted ten times or more. The chain employs TRBV12-3 or TRBV12-4 and TRBJ1-1, with TRBD1 matching over 9 bases. The CDR3 runs 14 residues. J gave up 5 bases and V 3 bases, and 4 bases lay outside the gene matches. CDR3 bases: TGTGCCAGCAGTTTGACAGGGGGATGGACTGAAGCTTTCTTT. This gives the protein CASSLTGGWTEAFF.

This clonotype showed up just a few times. V is TRBV5-5 and J is TRBJ2-7; D call uncertain. Germline values: CDR1 SGHKS, CDR2 YYEKEE (reference sequence). CDR3 length equals 15 residues. The V and J ends lost 0 bases and 4 bases respectively, with 14 bases between them. CDR3 sequence reads: CASSLGQSPGYEQYF. The DNA for the CDR3 is TGTGCCAGCAGCTTGGGGCAGAGCCCCGGATACGAGCAGTACTTC.

As DNA, the CDR3 is TGCAGTGCAGCGGGAGGGCCGGGCAATGAGCAGTTCTTC. Protein: CSAAGGPGNEQFF. This chain joins TRBV20-1 and TRBJ2-1; TRBD2 matches at 10 bases. The CDR3 totals 13 residues. Germline trimming cut 6 bases from V and 6 bases from J; bases unmatched to any gene: 5. Germline lookup yields CDR1 DFQATT and CDR2 SNEGSKA (reference sequence).

This clonotype was counted at least ten times. V is TRBV4-1 and J is TRBJ1-4, with 7 bases identical to TRBD1. This CDR3 spans 16 amino acids. V was pared by 3 bases and J by 5 bases, with 9 bases of the junction left unmatched. Germline V gene sequence: CDR1 MGHRA, CDR2 YSYEKL. The CDR3 nucleotides read TGCGCCAGCAGCCAGACGCCGGGACAGACAAATGAAAAACTGTTTTTT. Translating gives CASSQTPGQTNEKLFF.

In its sample, this clonotype was seen a few times. The rearrangement joins TRBV5-1 to TRBJ2-7; D ambiguous. The CDR3 is 13 residues long. Germline V gene lookup returns CDR1 SGHRS and CDR2 YFSETQ. Trimming removed 5 bases from V and 3 bases from J, with 12 bases in between. The CDR3 is CASSIATFYEQYF. The CDR3 nucleotides are TGCGCCAGCAGTATCGCCACATTCTACGAGCAGTACTTC.

This chain connects TRBV11-1 to TRBJ2-3; the D gene is possibly TRBD2 (5 bases). V gave up 5 bases and J gave up 1 base, with 25 bases separating them. The CDR3 runs to 19 residues. The germline CDR1 and CDR2 sequences are SGHAT and FQDESV (reference sequence). The CDR3 nucleotides are TGTGCCAGCAGCCCTGAGGCTAGCCTCAGTCATATCCGCACAGATACGCAGTATTTT. It specifies CASSPEASLSHIRTDTQYF.

This clonotype was seen at least ten times. The chain links TRBV12-3 or TRBV12-4 to TRBJ1-2; a possible D gene is TRBD1 (6 bases). This CDR3 is 15 amino acids long. V was cut by 4 bases and J by 4 bases, with 16 bases left in between. The DNA for the CDR3 is TGTGCCAGCAGTTCCACCCCCACAGGGAGCTATGGCTACACCTTC. It translates to CASSSTPTGSYGYTF.

This clonotype was detected a few times. V usage is TRBV20-1 and J usage is TRBJ2-7; D remains unclear. Germline assignment: CDR1 DFQATT and CDR2 SNEGSKA (reference sequence). There are 13 residues in the CDR3. V lost 6 bases and J 4 bases, leaving 16 bases between the germline ends. The CDR3 bases are TGCAGTGCAACCAACACCGATTATTACGAGCAGTACTTC. Protein product: CSATNTDYYEQYF.

At least ten counts were recorded for this clonotype. The V gene is TRBV4-1, the J gene TRBJ1-2, with D possibly TRBD1 on 6 matching bases. V lost 2 bases and J 8 bases, leaving 21 bases between the germline ends. The germline V gene has CDR1 MGHRA and CDR2 YSYEKL. The CDR3 totals 16 residues. The CDR3 sequence is CASSQTPTGTAVGYTF. Here the CDR3 DNA reads TGCGCCAGCAGCCAAACCCCGACAGGTACCGCGGTAGGCTACACCTTC.

This clonotype was seen a handful of times. The rearrangement uses TRBV15 and TRBJ1-2; D not certain. CDR1 LNHNV and CDR2 YYDKDF come from the germline V gene (reference sequence). The V gene lost 0 bases and the J gene lost 8 bases, with 16 bases spanning the gap. The CDR3 totals 15 residues. The CDR3, as DNA: TGTGCCACCAGCAGAGATAACGTTAAGGCCATAGGCTACACCTTC. Residues: CATSRDNVKAIGYTF. The full variable domain, completed using reference TRBV15 and TRBJ1-2, is DAMVIQNPRYQVTQFGKPVTLSCSQTLNHNVMYWYQQKSSQAPKLLFHYYDKDFNNEADTPDNFQSRRPNTSFCFLDIRSPGLGDTAMYLCATSRDNVKAIGYTFGSGTRLTVV.

The J gene is TRBJ1-2, the V gene TRBV6-5; TRBD1 matches 10 bases. The CDR3 spans 14 residues. J was trimmed by 6 bases and V by 4 bases; bases with no gene match: 5. The germline V gene encodes CDR1 MNHEY and CDR2 SVGAGI. The CDR3 loop reads CASSSRQGADGYTF. The CDR3, as DNA: TGTGCCAGCAGTTCAAGACAGGGGGCCGATGGCTACACCTTC.

The rearrangement links TRBV5-1 to TRBJ1-1, with TRBD1 matching 7 bases. With 4 bases clipped from V and 4 bases from J, the junction kept 7 bases outside the gene matches. The CDR3 is 14 amino acids. The germline V gene encodes CDR1 SGHRS and CDR2 YFSETQ. CDR3 bases: TGCGCCAGCAGCCCCAAACAGGGGATCACTGAAGCTTTCTTT. The encoded protein is CASSPKQGITEAFF.

This clonotype was observed a handful of times. This chain joins TRBV29-1 and TRBJ2-3, with D tentatively TRBD1 (5 bases). The V and J ends lost 4 bases and 1 base respectively, with 12 bases between them. Germline V gene sequence: CDR1 SQVTM, CDR2 ANQGSEA. This CDR3 contains 14 residues. The CDR3 coding sequence is TGCAGCGTTGGGGCAGGGTACGGCACAGATACGCAGTATTTT. The encoded protein is CSVGAGYGTDTQYF.

The chain employs TRBV6-5 and TRBJ1-1; the D gene is possibly TRBD1 (6 bases). V was pared by 0 bases and J by 5 bases, with 16 bases between. The CDR3 totals 16 residues. Germline lookup yields CDR1 MNHEY and CDR2 SVGAGI. This CDR3 reads CASSYSPGWGQTEAFF. The CDR3 DNA follows: TGTGCCAGCAGTTACTCCCCAGGATGGGGGCAAACTGAAGCTTTCTTT.

A few counts support this clonotype. The chain employs TRBV12-3 or TRBV12-4 and TRBJ1-5, with TRBD1 identical over 8 bases. V shed 4 bases and J 0 bases; nucleotides not matched to a gene: 8. This CDR3 contains 17 residues. CDR3 sequence (DNA): TGTGCCAGCAGTTCAGGACAGGGAGTGTATAGCAATCAGCCCCAGCATTTT. Its translation: CASSSGQGVYSNQPQHF.